The TCR beta chain under discussion was sequenced for a study of shared clonotypes between healthy human individuals. Naive CD8 cells were CD45RO-negative, positively selected for CCR7, excluding terminally differentiated effector memory CD45RA+ cells. Clones were sequenced by immunoSEQ multiplex PCR, and TCRdb holds only the in-frame ones, with some missing. The sample lists around 2,000,000 clones; roughly 91% were seen once. Sample: naive CD8+ T cells from PBMCs. The TCR was taken from a man younger than 30 in good health. Some clones in this sample may be carry-over from other donors' samples.

This CDR3 reads CASSLSSGLPAYEQYF. DNA of the CDR3: TGTGCCAGCAGTTTATCCTCAGGGCTCCCGGCCTACGAGCAGTACTTC. The rearrangement links TRBV27 to TRBJ2-7, with D possibly TRBD1 on 5 matching bases. The germline gives CDR1 MNHEY, CDR2 SMNVEV (reference sequence). The CDR3 totals 16 residues. Trimming shortened V by 0 bases and J by 2 bases, and 14 bases separated the two germline ends.